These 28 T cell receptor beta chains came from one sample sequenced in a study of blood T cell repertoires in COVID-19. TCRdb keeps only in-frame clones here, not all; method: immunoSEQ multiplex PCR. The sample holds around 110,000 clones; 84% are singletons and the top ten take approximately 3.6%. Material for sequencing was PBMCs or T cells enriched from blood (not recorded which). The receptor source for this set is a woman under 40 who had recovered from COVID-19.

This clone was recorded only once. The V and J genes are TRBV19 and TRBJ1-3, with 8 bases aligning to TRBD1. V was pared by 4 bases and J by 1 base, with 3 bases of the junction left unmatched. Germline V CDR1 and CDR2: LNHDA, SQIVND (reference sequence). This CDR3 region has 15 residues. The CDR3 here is CASSTGTGSGNTIYF. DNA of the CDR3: TGTGCCAGTAGTACCGGGACAGGTTCTGGAAACACCATATATTTT. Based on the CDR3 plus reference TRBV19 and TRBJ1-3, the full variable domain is DGGITQSPKYLFRKEGQNVTLSCEQNLNHDAMYWYRQDPGQGLRLIYYSQIVNDFQKGDIAEGYSVSREKKESFPLTVTSAQKNPTAFYLCASSTGTGSGNTIYFGEGSWLTVV.

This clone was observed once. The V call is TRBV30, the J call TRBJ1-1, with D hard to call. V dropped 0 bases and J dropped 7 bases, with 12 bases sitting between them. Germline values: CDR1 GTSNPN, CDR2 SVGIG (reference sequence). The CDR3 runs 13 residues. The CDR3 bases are TGTGCCTGGAGTGTACTGGTTTCGGTTGAAGCTTTCTTT. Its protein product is CAWSVLVSVEAFF.

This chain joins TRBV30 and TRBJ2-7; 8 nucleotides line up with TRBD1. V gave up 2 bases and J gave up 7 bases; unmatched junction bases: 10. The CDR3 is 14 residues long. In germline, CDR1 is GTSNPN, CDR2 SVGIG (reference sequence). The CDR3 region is CAWSSWTGLGEQYF. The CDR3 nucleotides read TGTGCCTGGAGTTCTTGGACAGGGCTGGGAGAGCAGTACTTC.

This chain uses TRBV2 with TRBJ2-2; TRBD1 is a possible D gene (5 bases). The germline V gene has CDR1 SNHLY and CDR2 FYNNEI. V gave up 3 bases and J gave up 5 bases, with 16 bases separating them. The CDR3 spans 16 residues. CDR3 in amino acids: CASSERPGRITGELFF. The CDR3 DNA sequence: TGTGCCAGCAGTGAGAGGCCAGGGCGAATTACCGGGGAGCTGTTTTTT.

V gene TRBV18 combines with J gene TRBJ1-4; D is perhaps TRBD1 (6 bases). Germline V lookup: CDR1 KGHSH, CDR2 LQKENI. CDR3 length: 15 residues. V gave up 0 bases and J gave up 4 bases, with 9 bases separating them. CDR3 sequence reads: CASSPPGTRNEKLFF. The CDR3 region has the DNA TGTGCCAGCTCACCACCCGGGACACGTAATGAAAAACTGTTTTTT.

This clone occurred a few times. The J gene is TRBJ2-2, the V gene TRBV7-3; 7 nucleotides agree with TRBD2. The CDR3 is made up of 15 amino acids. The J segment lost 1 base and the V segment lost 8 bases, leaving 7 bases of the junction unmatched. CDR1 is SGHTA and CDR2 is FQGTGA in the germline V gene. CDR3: CASARGGRNTGELFF. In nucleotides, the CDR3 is TGTGCCAGCGCCCGGGGCGGGAGGAACACCGGGGAGCTGTTTTTT.

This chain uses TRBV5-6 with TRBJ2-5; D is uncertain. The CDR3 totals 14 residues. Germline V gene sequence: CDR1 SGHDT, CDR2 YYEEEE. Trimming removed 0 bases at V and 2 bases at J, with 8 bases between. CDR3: CASSLGADQETQYF. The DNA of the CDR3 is TGTGCCAGCAGCTTGGGGGCAGATCAAGAGACCCAGTACTTC.

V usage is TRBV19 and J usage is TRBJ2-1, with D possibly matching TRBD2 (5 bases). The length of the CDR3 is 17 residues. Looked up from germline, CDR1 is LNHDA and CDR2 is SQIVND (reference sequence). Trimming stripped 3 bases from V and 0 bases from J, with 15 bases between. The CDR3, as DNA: TGTGCCAGTAGTATTGGCCTCAGCGGAAGCTCCTACAATGAGCAGTTCTTC. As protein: CASSIGLSGSSYNEQFF. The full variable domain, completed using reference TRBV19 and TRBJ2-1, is DGGITQSPKYLFRKEGQNVTLSCEQNLNHDAMYWYRQDPGQGLRLIYYSQIVNDFQKGDIAEGYSVSREKKESFPLTVTSAQKNPTAFYLCASSIGLSGSSYNEQFFGPGTRLTVL.

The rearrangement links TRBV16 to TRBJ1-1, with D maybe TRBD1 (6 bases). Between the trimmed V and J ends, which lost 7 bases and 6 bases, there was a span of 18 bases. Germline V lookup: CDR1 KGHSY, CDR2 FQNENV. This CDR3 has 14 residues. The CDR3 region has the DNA TGTGCCAGCACCAGAGGGGGAAAGAGGCCTGAAGCTTTCTTT. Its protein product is CASTRGGKRPEAFF.

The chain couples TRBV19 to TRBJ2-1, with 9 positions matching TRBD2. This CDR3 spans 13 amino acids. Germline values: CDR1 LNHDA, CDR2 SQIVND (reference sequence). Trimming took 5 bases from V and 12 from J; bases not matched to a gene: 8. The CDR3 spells CASSLAGSGPQFF. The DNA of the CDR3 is TGTGCCAGTAGTCTAGCGGGATCTGGGCCGCAGTTCTTC.

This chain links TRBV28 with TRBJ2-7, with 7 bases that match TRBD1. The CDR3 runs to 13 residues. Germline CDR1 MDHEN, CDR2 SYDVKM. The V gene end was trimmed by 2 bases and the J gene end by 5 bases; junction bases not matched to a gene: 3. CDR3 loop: CASSLDRAHEQYF. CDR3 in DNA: TGTGCCAGCAGTTTAGACAGGGCCCACGAGCAGTACTTC.

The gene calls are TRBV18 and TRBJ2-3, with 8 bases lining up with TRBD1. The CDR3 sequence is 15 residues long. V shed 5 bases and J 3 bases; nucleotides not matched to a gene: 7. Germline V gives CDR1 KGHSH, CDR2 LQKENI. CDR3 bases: TGTGCCAGCTCAGCGCTGACAGGGGCGACAGATACGCAGTATTTT. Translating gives CASSALTGATDTQYF.

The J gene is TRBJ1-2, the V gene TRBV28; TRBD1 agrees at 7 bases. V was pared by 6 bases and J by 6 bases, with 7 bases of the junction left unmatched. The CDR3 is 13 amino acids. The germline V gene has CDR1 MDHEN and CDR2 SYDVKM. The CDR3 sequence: CASRGDRVHGYTF. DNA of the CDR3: TGTGCCAGCAGAGGAGACAGGGTCCATGGCTACACCTTC.

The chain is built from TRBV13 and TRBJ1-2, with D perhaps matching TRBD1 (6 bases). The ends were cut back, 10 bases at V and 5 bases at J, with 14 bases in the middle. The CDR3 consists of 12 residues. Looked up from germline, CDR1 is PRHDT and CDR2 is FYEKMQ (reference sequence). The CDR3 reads CATYRADYGYTF. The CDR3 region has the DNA TGTGCCACGTACAGGGCCGATTATGGCTACACCTTC.

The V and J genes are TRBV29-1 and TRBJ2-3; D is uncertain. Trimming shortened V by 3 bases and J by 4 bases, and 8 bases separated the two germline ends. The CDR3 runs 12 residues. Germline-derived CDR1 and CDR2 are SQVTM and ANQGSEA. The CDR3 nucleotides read TGCAGCGTTGACGAGGCAGCAGATACGCAGTATTTT. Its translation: CSVDEAADTQYF.

CDR3 amino acids: CASSLPRPYGYTF. The CDR3 coding sequence is TGTGCCAGCAGTCTCCCGAGGCCATATGGCTACACCTTC. This chain joins TRBV28 and TRBJ1-2; D remains ambiguous. The V gene lost 5 bases and the J gene lost 5 bases, with 12 bases spanning the gap. The CDR3 has 13 residues. The V gene's germline CDR1 is MDHEN and CDR2 SYDVKM.

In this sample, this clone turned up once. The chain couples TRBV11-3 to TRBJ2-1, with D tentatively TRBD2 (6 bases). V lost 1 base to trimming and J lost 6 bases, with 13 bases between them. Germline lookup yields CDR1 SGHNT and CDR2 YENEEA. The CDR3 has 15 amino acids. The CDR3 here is CASSLGGSAGNEQFF. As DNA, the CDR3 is TGTGCCAGCAGCTTAGGCGGCTCAGCGGGCAATGAGCAGTTCTTC.

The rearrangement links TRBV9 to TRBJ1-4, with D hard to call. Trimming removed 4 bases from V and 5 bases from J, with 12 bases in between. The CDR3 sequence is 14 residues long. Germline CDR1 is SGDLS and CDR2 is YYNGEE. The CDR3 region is CASSSTDWNEKLFF. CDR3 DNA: TGTGCCAGCAGCTCTACTGATTGGAATGAAAAACTGTTTTTT.

The CDR3 reads CASSLEHITDTQYF. The CDR3 coding sequence is TGCGCCAGCAGCTTGGAACACATCACAGATACGCAGTATTTT. This chain uses TRBV5-1 with TRBJ2-3; no clear D. The CDR3 spans 14 residues. V was trimmed by 0 bases and J by 2 bases, leaving 7 bases between them. Germline assignment: CDR1 SGHRS and CDR2 YFSETQ.

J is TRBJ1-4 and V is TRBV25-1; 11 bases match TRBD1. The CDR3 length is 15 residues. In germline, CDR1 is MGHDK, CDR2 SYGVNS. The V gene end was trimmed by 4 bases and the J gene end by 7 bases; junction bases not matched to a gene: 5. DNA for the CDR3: TGTGCCAGCAGTGCACCCGGGACAGGGGGTGAAAAACTGTTTTTT. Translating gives CASSAPGTGGEKLFF.

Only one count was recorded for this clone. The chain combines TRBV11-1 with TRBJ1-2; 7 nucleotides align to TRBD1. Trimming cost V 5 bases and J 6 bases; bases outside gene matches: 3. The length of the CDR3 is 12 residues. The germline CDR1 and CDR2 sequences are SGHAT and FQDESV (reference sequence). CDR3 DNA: TGTGCCAGCAGCCCGGGGACAGATGGCTACACCTTC. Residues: CASSPGTDGYTF.

CDR3 sequence reads: CASSLASGAYEQYF. CDR3 coding DNA: TGTGCCAGCAGCTTGGCCTCGGGGGCCTACGAGCAGTACTTC. The chain is built from TRBV5-4 and TRBJ2-7; possibly TRBD2 for D (6 bases). The CDR3 loop spans 14 amino acids. With 0 bases removed from V and 2 bases from J, the gap between germline ends came to 9 bases. The germline V gene encodes CDR1 SGHNT and CDR2 YYREEE (reference sequence).

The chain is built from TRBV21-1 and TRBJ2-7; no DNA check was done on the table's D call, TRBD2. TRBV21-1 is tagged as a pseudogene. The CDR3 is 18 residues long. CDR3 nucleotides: TGTGCCAGCAGCAAATCCGGGACTAGATATTCGAGCTCCTACGAGCAGTACTTC. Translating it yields CASSKSGTRYSSSYEQYF.

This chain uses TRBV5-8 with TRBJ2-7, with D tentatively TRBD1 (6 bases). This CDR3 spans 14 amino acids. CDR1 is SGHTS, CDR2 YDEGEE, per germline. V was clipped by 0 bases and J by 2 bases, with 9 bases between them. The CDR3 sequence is CASSLDRVAYEQYF. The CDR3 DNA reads TGTGCCAGCAGCTTGGACAGGGTGGCCTACGAGCAGTACTTC.

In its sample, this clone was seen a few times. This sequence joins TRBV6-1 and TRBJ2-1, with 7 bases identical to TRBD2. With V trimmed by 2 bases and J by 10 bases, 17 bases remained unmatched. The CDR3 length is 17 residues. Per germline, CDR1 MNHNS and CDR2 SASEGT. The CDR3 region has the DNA TGTGCCAGCAGTGAATTGGAGGGCGGGAGACCGCCCCAGGAGCAGTTCTTC. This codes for CASSELEGGRPPQEQFF.

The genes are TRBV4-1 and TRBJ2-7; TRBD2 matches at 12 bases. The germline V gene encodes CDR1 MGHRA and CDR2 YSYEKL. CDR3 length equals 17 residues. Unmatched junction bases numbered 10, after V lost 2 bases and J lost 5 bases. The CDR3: CASSQPRGTSGSNEQYF. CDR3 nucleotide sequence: TGCGCCAGCAGCCAACCACGAGGGACTAGCGGGTCAAACGAGCAGTACTTC.

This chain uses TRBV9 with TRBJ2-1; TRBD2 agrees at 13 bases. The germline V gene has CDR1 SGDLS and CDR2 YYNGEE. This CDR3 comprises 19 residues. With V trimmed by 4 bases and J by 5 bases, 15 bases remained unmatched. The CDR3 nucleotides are TGTGCCAGCAGCCTGTATCCCCGACGAGGGACTAGCGGGAACAATGAGCAGTTCTTC. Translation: CASSLYPRRGTSGNNEQFF.

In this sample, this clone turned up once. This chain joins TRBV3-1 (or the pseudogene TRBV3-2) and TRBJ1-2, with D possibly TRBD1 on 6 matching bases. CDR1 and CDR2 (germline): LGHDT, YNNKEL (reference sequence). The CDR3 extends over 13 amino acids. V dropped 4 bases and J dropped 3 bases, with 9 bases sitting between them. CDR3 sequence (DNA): TGTGCCAGCAGCCCCGCAGGGGACTATGGCTACACCTTC. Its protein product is CASSPAGDYGYTF.